The text below deals with one TCR beta chain. Its antigen remains unknown. A much larger clonotype is one base distant, so this may be a read error. Time point denoted: persistent/refractory GD, antithyroid drugs over 5 years with positive TRAb. RNA isolated from PBMCs was used to make the TCR library. The record originates from a study of regulatory T cells in long-lasting Graves disease. The CDR3 is 13 residues long. Germline assignment: CDR1 KGHSH and CDR2 LQKENI. Through Arm-PCR of CDR3 regions and iRepertoire HTBI primers, TCR beta libraries were built. TCRdb reprocessed the multiplex PCR reads via MiXCR and lists one record per CDR3 protein. This sample carries 350,000 to 500,000 distinct CDR3 sequences, 20% to 25% of them seen once, and the ten largest clones take roughly an eighth. Study conclusions and caveats: Peripheral blood alone, not thyroid tissue, underwent study. Persistent Graves' disease cases displayed lower TCR diversity than newly diagnosed ones. Persistent disease preferred TRBV28, TRBJ1-2 and TRBJ2-5.

The sequencing here drew on peripheral blood mononuclear cells (PBMCs), taken when the disease was refractory, from a patient treated with antithyroid drugs. The rearrangement links TRBV18 to TRBJ1-1; D remains ambiguous. This clonotype originated in a female donor with Graves disease. The CDR3 protein is CASREAENTGAFF. In nucleotides, the CDR3 is TGTGCCAGCAGGGAGGCGGAGAACACTGGAGCTTTCTTT.